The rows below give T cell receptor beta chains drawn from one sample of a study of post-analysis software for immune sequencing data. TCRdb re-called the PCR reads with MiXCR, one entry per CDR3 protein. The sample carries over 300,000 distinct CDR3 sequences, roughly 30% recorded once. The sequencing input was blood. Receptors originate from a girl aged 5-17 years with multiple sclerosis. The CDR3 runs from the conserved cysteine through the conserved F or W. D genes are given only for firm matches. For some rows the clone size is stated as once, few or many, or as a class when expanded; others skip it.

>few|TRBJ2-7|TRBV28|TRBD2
CASSPLGGSYEQYF
TGTGCCAGCAGTCCCCTGGGGGGGTCCTACGAGCAGTACTTC
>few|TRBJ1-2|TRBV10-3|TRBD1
CAISRGQGDGYTF
TGTGCCATCAGCAGAGGACAGGGGGACGGCTACACCTTC
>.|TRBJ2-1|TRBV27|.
CASSLLGVSIDEQFF
TGTGCCAGCAGTTTACTGGGGGTATCGATCGATGAGCAGTTCTTC
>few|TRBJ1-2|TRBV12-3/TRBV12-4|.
CASSYIGRGGYTF
TGTGCCAGCAGCTATATTGGACGAGGTGGCTACACCTTC
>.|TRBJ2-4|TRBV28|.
CTSSFWGNIQYF
TGTACCAGCAGTTTCTGGGGAAACATTCAGTACTTC
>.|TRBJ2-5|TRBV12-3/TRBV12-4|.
CAGSLEAGQETQYF
TGTGCCGGCAGTTTGGAGGCGGGGCAAGAGACCCAGTACTTC
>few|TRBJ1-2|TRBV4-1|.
CASSQENYGYTF
TGCGCCAGCAGCCAAGAAAACTATGGCTACACCTTC
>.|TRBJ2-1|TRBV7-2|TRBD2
CASSLYAGGYNEQFF
TGTGCCAGCAGCTTATATGCGGGGGGCTACAATGAGCAGTTCTTC
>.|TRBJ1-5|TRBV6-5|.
CASRPQLESLPQHF
TGTGCCAGCAGGCCACAGCTAGAGAGTTTGCCCCAGCATTTT
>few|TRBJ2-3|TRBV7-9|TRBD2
CASRPAGLAEYDTQYF
TGTGCCAGCAGACCCGCGGGACTAGCGGAGTATGATACGCAGTATTTT
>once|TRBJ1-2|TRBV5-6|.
CASRSRGANYGYTF
TGTGCCAGCAGGTCGAGGGGGGCTAACTATGGCTACACCTTC
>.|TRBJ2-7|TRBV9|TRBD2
CASNVDGGESDEQYF
TGTGCCAGCAACGTAGACGGGGGGGAATCCGACGAGCAGTACTTC
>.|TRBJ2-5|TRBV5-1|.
CASSEVLGEQYF
TGCGCCAGCAGTGAGGTTTTAGGGGAGCAGTACTTC
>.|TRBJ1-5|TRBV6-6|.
CASSYMFRDTGNQPQHF
TGTGCCAGCAGTTATATGTTCCGGGATACAGGCAATCAGCCCCAGCATTTT
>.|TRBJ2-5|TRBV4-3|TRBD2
CASSQVSGGPKETQYF
TGCGCCAGCAGCCAAGTCAGCGGGGGGCCAAAAGAGACCCAGTACTTC
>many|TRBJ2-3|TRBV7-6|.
CASSLRGASTDTQYF
TGTGCCAGCAGCTTACGGGGAGCTAGCACAGATACGCAGTATTTT
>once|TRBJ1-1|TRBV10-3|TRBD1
CAISEGQGDEAFF
TGTGCCATCAGTGAGGGCCAGGGGGATGAAGCTTTCTTT
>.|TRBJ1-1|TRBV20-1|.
CSAIPLTGQYTEAFF
TGCAGTGCTATACCCTTGACAGGTCAATACACTGAAGCTTTCTTT
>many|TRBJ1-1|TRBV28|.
CASSFWAEAFF
TGTGCCAGCAGTTTTTGGGCTGAAGCTTTCTTT
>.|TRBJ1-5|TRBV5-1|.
CASSLRWAPRTGPSNQPQHF
TGCGCCAGCAGCTTGCGATGGGCCCCGCGGACCGGCCCTAGCAATCAGCCCCAGCATTTT
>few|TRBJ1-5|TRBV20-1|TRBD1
CSALDRVGNQPQHF
TGCAGTGCTCTGGACAGGGTTGGCAATCAGCCCCAGCATTTT
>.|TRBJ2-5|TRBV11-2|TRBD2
CASSSGLAGGLKGGETQYF
TGTGCCAGCAGCTCAGGACTAGCGGGGGGGCTCAAGGGTGGAGAGACCCAGTACTTC
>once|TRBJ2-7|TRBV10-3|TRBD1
CAISDDQGASSEQYF
TGTGCCATCAGTGATGACCAGGGGGCGAGCTCCGAGCAGTACTTC
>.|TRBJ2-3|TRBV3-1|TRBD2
CASSQEGDYTDTQYF
TGTGCCAGCAGCCAAGAAGGGGACTACACAGATACGCAGTATTTT
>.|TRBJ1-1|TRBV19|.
CASSSDWGTEAFF
TGTGCCAGTAGTTCGGACTGGGGCACTGAAGCTTTCTTT
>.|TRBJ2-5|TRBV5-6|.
CASSLRQGGAQETQYF
TGTGCCAGCAGCCTCAGACAGGGAGGGGCCCAAGAGACCCAGTACTTC
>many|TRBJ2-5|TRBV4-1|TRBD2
CASSHRWEGETQYF
TGCGCCAGCAGCCACCGCTGGGAGGGGGAGACCCAGTACTTC
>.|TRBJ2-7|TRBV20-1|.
CSATRAHEQYF
TGCAGTGCTACAAGGGCCCACGAGCAGTACTTC
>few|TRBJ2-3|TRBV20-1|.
CSAPRGTEGDTQYF
TGCAGTGCCCCTCGGGGGACAGAGGGAGATACGCAGTATTTT
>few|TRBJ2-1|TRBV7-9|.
CASSLDESRQFF
TGTGCCAGCAGCTTAGATGAGAGTAGGCAGTTCTTC
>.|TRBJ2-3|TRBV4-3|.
CASSQSPGNTDTQYF
TGCGCCAGCAGCCAATCCCCAGGGAACACAGATACGCAGTATTTT
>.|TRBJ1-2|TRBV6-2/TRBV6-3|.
CASSREGLGYTF
TGTGCCAGCAGTCGGGAAGGCTTAGGCTACACCTTC
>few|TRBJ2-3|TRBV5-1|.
CAGSLDPTPDTQYF
TGCGCCGGCAGCTTGGATCCTACCCCAGATACGCAGTATTTT
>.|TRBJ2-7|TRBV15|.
CATSRVRTAYEQYF
TGTGCCACCAGCAGAGTTAGGACGGCCTACGAGCAGTACTTC
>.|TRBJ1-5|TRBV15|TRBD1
CATSMGQGMGQPQHF
TGTGCCACCAGCATGGGACAGGGGATGGGGCAGCCCCAGCATTTT
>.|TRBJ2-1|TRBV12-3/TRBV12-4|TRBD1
CATRGRGILDNEQFF
TGTGCCACGAGGGGCAGGGGGATACTCGACAATGAGCAGTTCTTC
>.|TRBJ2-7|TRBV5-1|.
CASSLATGAGGEQYF
TGCGCCAGCAGCTTGGCTACAGGGGCGGGGGGCGAGCAGTACTTC
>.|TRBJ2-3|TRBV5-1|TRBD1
CASSLEPQGLLSDTQYF
TGCGCCAGCAGCTTGGAGCCACAGGGGTTGCTTTCGGATACGCAGTATTTT
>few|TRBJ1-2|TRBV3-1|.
CASSQRGSPLDGYTF
TGTGCCAGCAGCCAGAGGGGCAGTCCGTTGGATGGCTACACCTTC
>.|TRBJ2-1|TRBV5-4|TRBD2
CASSGRGGSYNEQFF
TGTGCCAGCAGCGGGAGGGGAGGCTCCTACAATGAGCAGTTCTTC